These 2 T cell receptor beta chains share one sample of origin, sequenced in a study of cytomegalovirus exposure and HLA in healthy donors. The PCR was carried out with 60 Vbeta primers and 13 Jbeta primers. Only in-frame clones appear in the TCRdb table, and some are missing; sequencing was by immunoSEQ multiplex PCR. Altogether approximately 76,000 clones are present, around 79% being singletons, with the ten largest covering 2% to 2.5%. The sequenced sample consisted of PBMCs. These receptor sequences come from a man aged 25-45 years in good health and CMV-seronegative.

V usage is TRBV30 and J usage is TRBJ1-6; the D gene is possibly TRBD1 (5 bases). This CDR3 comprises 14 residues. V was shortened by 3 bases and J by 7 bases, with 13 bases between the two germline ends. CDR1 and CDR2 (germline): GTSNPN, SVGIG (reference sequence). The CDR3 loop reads CAWRRDSLNSPLHF. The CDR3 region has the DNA TGTGCCTGGAGGCGCGACAGTCTAAATTCACCCCTCCACTTT.

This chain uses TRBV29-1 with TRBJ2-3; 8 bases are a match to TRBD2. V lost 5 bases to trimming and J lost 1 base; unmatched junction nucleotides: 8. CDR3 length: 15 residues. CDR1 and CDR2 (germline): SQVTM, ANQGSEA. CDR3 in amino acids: CSVISSGRGTDTQYF. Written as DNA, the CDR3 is TGCAGCGTTATTTCCAGCGGGAGAGGCACAGATACGCAGTATTTT.